These 2 T cell receptor beta chains share one sample of origin, sequenced in a study of blood T cell repertoires in COVID-19. Clones were sequenced by immunoSEQ multiplex PCR, and TCRdb holds only the in-frame ones, with some missing. The sample includes some 220,000 clones, roughly 80% seen only once; the top ten take around 3.1%. Sequencing was done on a sample of peripheral blood. These receptors all come from a woman aged 25 to 45 who had recovered from COVID-19.

The chain recombines TRBV9 with TRBJ1-5, with D tentatively TRBD1 (6 bases). The germline V gene encodes CDR1 SGDLS and CDR2 YYNGEE. Deletions cut 4 bases from V and 4 bases from J, with 15 bases between. The CDR3 runs to 15 residues. In DNA form, the CDR3 reads TGTGCCAGCAGCCCTCAGGGACACGGAAATCAGCCCCAGCATTTT. It is translated as CASSPQGHGNQPQHF. The whole variable domain, remainder taken from reference TRBV9 and TRBJ1-5, is DSGVTQTPKHLITATGQRVTLRCSPRSGDLSVYWYQQSLDQGLQFLIQYYNGEERAKGNILERFSAQQFPDLHSELNLSSLELGDSALYFCASSPQGHGNQPQHFGDGTRLSIL.

The chain joins TRBV5-1 to TRBJ2-7; 7 positions agree with TRBD1. V shed 2 bases, J shed 4 bases, and the junction held 9 bases outside the gene matches. CDR3 length equals 15 residues. The V gene's germline CDR1 is SGHRS and CDR2 YFSETQ. CDR3 residues: CASSLSGTEIYEQYF. The DNA for the CDR3 is TGCGCCAGCAGCTTATCCGGGACAGAAATTTACGAGCAGTACTTC.